This is a list of T cell receptor beta chains from one sample in a study of pediatric ulcerative colitis. Repertoires were generated with immunoSEQ multiplex PCR, while TCRdb's copy carries only in-frame clones and drops some. The sample shows about 60,000 clones, 87% of them seen only once. Sequenced sample: blood. These receptors were taken from a boy younger than 18 who was a control in a study of pediatric ulcerative colitis. Both conserved end residues are part of each CDR3. D genes are given only for firm matches. For some rows the clone size is stated as once, few or many, or as a class when expanded; others skip it.

clone_size | j_call | d_call | v_call | cdr3_nt | cdr3_aa
- | TRBJ1-3 | - | TRBV28 | TGTGCCAGCAGTTCGTCGGGGACTTTCTCTGGAAACACCATATATTTT | CASSSSGTFSGNTIYF
- | TRBJ2-1 | TRBD2 | TRBV28 | TGTGCCAGCAGTTCGACTAGCGGGAGGGGTGAGCAGTTCTTC | CASSSTSGRGEQFF
- | TRBJ1-3 | - | TRBV11-2 | TGTGCCAGCACCCTCAACCAATTCTCTGGAAACACCATATATTTT | CASTLNQFSGNTIYF
few | TRBJ1-3 | - | TRBV28 | TGTGCCAGCAGTTTGGGAGTACATAGTGGAAACACCATATATTTT | CASSLGVHSGNTIYF
- | TRBJ2-3 | - | TRBV29-1 | TGCAGCGCGGCCGGGGGGCCTTTTACAGATACGCAGTATTTT | CSAAGGPFTDTQYF
few | TRBJ2-6 | TRBD1 | TRBV6-5 | TGTGCCAGCAGTTACTCGACAGGGTCTGGGGCCAACGTCCTGACTTTC | CASSYSTGSGANVLTF
once | TRBJ2-2 | - | TRBV19 | TGTGCCAGTAGTATTACTGGGGACGGCACCGGGGAGCTGTTTTTT | CASSITGDGTGELFF
- | TRBJ2-3 | TRBD2 | TRBV2 | TGTGCCAGCAGTGTACTTAGCGGGGGGAGCACAGATACGCAGTATTTT | CASSVLSGGSTDTQYF
- | TRBJ2-7 | - | TRBV18 | TGTGCCAGCTCACCACCCCAGGGCCACAGGTACTTC | CASSPPQGHRYF
- | TRBJ1-1 | - | TRBV27 | TGTGCCAGCCGATCGGGCTCCATCCGCGAAGCTTTCTTT | CASRSGSIREAFF
- | TRBJ2-1 | TRBD1 | TRBV6-5 | TGTGCCAGCAGTTACTCAGGGACAGGATACAATGAGCAGTTCTTC | CASSYSGTGYNEQFF
- | TRBJ2-5 | - | TRBV28 | TGTGCCAGCAGTCCAGAATCGTACCAAGAGACCCAGTACTTC | CASSPESYQETQYF
once | TRBJ2-7 | - | TRBV6-5 | TGTGCCAGCAGTTACTTGGGTATCTCCTACGAGCAGTACTTC | CASSYLGISYEQYF
- | TRBJ2-1 | - | TRBV7-2 | TGTGCCAGCAGCTTAGCCCCCGATTTCTACAATGAGCAGTTCTTC | CASSLAPDFYNEQFF
- | TRBJ1-3 | - | TRBV7-8 | TGTGCCAGCAGCCCGGACGGGCTCTCTGGAAACACCATATATTTT | CASSPDGLSGNTIYF
- | TRBJ2-7 | TRBD2 | TRBV28 | TGTGCCAGCGGGGATAGCGGGATCTCCTACGAGCAGTACTTC | CASGDSGISYEQYF
- | TRBJ2-3 | TRBD2 | TRBV15 | TGTGCCACCAGCATTGGGCGGGAGGAGACAGATACGCAGTATTTT | CATSIGREETDTQYF
- | TRBJ1-1 | - | TRBV2 | TGTGCCAGCATCAGAGATACGGGTTACACTGAAGCTTTCTTT | CASIRDTGYTEAFF
few | TRBJ2-2 | - | TRBV6-6 | TGTGCCAGCAGCCAATACACCGGGGAGCTGTTTTTT | CASSQYTGELFF
- | TRBJ2-5 | - | TRBV5-4 | TGTGCCAGCAGCTTGGTCGGGGGGCGTCAAGAGACCCAGTACTTC | CASSLVGGRQETQYF
- | TRBJ1-1 | - | TRBV13 | TGTGCCAGCAGCTTAATCTCCTGGGGTAGAAACACTGAAGCTTTCTTT | CASSLISWGRNTEAFF
- | TRBJ1-4 | - | TRBV5-1 | TGCGCCAGCAGCTTGGGGCCGTCTGAAAAACTGTTTTTT | CASSLGPSEKLFF
- | TRBJ1-6 | - | TRBV11-2 | TGTGCCAGCAGGGTATGGGGGCGTAATTCACCCCTCCACTTT | CASRVWGRNSPLHF
- | TRBJ1-1 | - | TRBV14 | TGTGCCAGCAGCCAACTCCTGAACACTGAAGCTTTCTTT | CASSQLLNTEAFF
once | TRBJ2-5 | TRBD1 | TRBV28 | TGTGCCAGCAGAAGGACAGGGATTGGAGAGACCCAGTACTTC | CASRRTGIGETQYF
- | TRBJ1-2 | - | TRBV6-5 | TGTGCCAGCAGTTACTCGGCCATGAACTATGGCTACACCTTC | CASSYSAMNYGYTF
- | TRBJ2-5 | TRBD2 | TRBV5-1 | TGCGCCAGCAGCACCGGGACTAGCGGGAGAGAGACCCAGTACTTC | CASSTGTSGRETQYF
- | TRBJ1-1 | - | TRBV7-3 | TGTGCCAGCAGCTTAAGGGGTAACACTGAAGCTTTCTTT | CASSLRGNTEAFF
- | TRBJ1-2 | TRBD1 | TRBV19 | TGTGCCAGTACCCCGGTCGCAGGGACAGGGGCTTTCAACTATGGCTACACCTTC | CASTPVAGTGAFNYGYTF
- | TRBJ2-1 | - | TRBV11-2 | TGTGCCAGCAGCTTATCCCTGGCTAGGGATGAGCAGTTCTTC | CASSLSLARDEQFF
- | TRBJ2-1 | TRBD2 | TRBV15 | TGTGCCACCAGCAGAGTGAGTAGCGGGGAGTTCTTC | CATSRVSSGEFF
- | TRBJ2-7 | TRBD2 | TRBV5-4 | TGTGCCAGCTCCCCGGCTAGCGGGACTTACGAGCAGTACTTC | CASSPASGTYEQYF
- | TRBJ2-5 | TRBD2 | TRBV6-1 | TGTGCCAGCGGGAATAGCGGGACGGAAGAGACCCAGTACTTC | CASGNSGTEETQYF
- | TRBJ1-1 | - | TRBV7-9 | TGTGCCAGCAGCTTGGTTGGGTACACTGAAGCTTTCTTT | CASSLVGYTEAFF
- | TRBJ1-2 | TRBD1 | TRBV19 | TGTGCCAGTAGTCCACAGGGGTATGGCTACACCTTC | CASSPQGYGYTF
- | TRBJ2-1 | - | TRBV6-4 | TGTGCCAGCAGTGACTCGATTCTCGGGCCTGAGGGGGGGGGCAATGAGCAGTTCTTC | CASSDSILGPEGGGNEQFF
- | TRBJ2-4 | - | TRBV27 | TGTGCCAGCAGTTTAATCCGAGACAGTGAAAACATTCAGTACTTC | CASSLIRDSENIQYF
few | TRBJ2-7 | - | TRBV6-1 | TGTGCCGTCCGGGACCGACACTACGAGCAGTACTTC | CAVRDRHYEQYF
few | TRBJ1-2 | TRBD1 | TRBV7-8 | TGTGCCAGCAGCACAAGGACAGGATCTCTTGTTGGCTACACCTTC | CASSTRTGSLVGYTF
- | TRBJ2-3 | TRBD2 | TRBV27 | TGTGCCAGCAGTTCCCGGACTAGCGGGAGGGCCTGGACAGATACGCAGTATTTT | CASSSRTSGRAWTDTQYF
- | TRBJ1-3 | - | TRBV10-1 | TGCGCCAGCAGTGAGAGAGATAGAAACACCATATATTTT | CASSERDRNTIYF
- | TRBJ1-1 | TRBD1 | TRBV19 | TGTGCCAGTAGTTTTGGACAGGGCCAAGCTTTCTTT | CASSFGQGQAFF
- | TRBJ1-1 | - | TRBV19 | TGTGCCAGTAGTTTGGGAGTGGCCACTGAAGCTTTCTTT | CASSLGVATEAFF
- | TRBJ1-4 | - | TRBV30 | TGTGCCTGGAGTGTACTTGGTGGTGAAAAACTGTTTTTT | CAWSVLGGEKLFF
- | TRBJ2-3 | - | TRBV9 | TGTGCCAGCAGCGTAGCTGGCGGTAGCACAGATACGCAGTATTTT | CASSVAGGSTDTQYF
- | TRBJ1-1 | - | TRBV28 | TGTGCCAGCAGTGTACACCCCGGACAGCATGACACTGAAGCTTTCTTT | CASSVHPGQHDTEAFF
- | TRBJ2-5 | TRBD1 | TRBV6-6 | TGTGCCAGCAGCAGAGGGACAGGACAAGAGACCCAGTACTTC | CASSRGTGQETQYF
- | TRBJ1-5 | - | TRBV25-1 | TGTGCCAGCAGTGAAATGGAAGGGCAGCCCCAGCATTTT | CASSEMEGQPQHF
- | TRBJ1-4 | - | TRBV28 | TGTGCCAGCAGGTCTGATAATGAAAAACTGTTTTTT | CASRSDNEKLFF